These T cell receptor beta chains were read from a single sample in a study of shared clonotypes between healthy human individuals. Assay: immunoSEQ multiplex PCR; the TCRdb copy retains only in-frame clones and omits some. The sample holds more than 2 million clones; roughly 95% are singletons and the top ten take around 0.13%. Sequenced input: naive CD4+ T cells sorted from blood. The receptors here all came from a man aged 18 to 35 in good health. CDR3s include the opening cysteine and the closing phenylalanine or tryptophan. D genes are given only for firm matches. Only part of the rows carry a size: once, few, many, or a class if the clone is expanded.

CDR3: CASSPPTSSGNTIYF
DNA: TGTGCCAGCAGTCCCCCCACAAGCTCTGGAAACACCATATATTTT
D: -
V: TRBV6-5
size: once
J: TRBJ1-3

CDR3: CASSFQQGVGGANVLTF
DNA: TGTGCCAGCAGTTTCCAACAGGGGGTTGGAGGGGCCAACGTCCTGACTTTC
D: TRBD1
V: TRBV28
size: -
J: TRBJ2-6

CDR3: CASSSWTGGAETQYF
DNA: TGTGCCAGCAGCTCCTGGACAGGGGGCGCCGAGACCCAGTACTTC
D: TRBD1
V: TRBV9
size: -
J: TRBJ2-5

CDR3: CASSVRGQPGELFF
DNA: TGTGCCAGCAGCGTGAGGGGGCAGCCCGGGGAGCTGTTTTTT
D: TRBD1
V: TRBV5-8
size: -
J: TRBJ2-2

CDR3: CASSPGTGYNEQFF
DNA: TGTGCCAGCAGTCCCGGGACAGGCTACAATGAGCAGTTCTTC
D: TRBD1
V: TRBV25-1
size: -
J: TRBJ2-1

CDR3: CASSESGKKGSGELFF
DNA: TGCGCCAGCAGTGAGTCAGGAAAAAAAGGGTCCGGGGAGCTGTTTTTT
D: -
V: TRBV10-1
size: -
J: TRBJ2-2

CDR3: CASSLVGSGVTDTQYF
DNA: TGTGCCAGCAGCTTGGTCGGTAGCGGTGTCACAGATACGCAGTATTTT
D: -
V: TRBV5-4
size: -
J: TRBJ2-3

CDR3: CASSFSWAKGGNSPLHF
DNA: TGTGCCAGCAGCTTTTCCTGGGCAAAGGGTGGGAATTCACCCCTCCACTTT
D: -
V: TRBV5-5
size: once
J: TRBJ1-6

CDR3: CATAQGYYGYTF
DNA: TGTGCCACAGCTCAGGGATACTATGGCTACACCTTC
D: -
V: TRBV15
size: -
J: TRBJ1-2

CDR3: CATSREGQGLYEQYF
DNA: TGTGCCACCAGCAGAGAAGGACAGGGTCTTTACGAGCAGTACTTC
D: TRBD1
V: TRBV15
size: once
J: TRBJ2-7

CDR3: CARYTVLMGGYTF
DNA: TGTGCCAGATATACGGTCTTAATGGGAGGCTACACCTTC
D: -
V: TRBV5-4
size: once
J: TRBJ1-2

CDR3: CASSRDQGQPQHF
DNA: TGTGCCAGCAGTCGGGACCAGGGGCAGCCCCAGCATTTT
D: -
V: TRBV6-4
size: -
J: TRBJ1-5

CDR3: CASSEGLGLNQPQHF
DNA: TGTGCCAGCAGCGAAGGGTTGGGGCTCAATCAGCCCCAGCATTTT
D: -
V: TRBV7-9
size: -
J: TRBJ1-5

CDR3: CASTLGGTSGGYEQYF
DNA: TGTGCCAGCACTCTCGGAGGAACTAGCGGGGGGTACGAGCAGTACTTC
D: TRBD2
V: TRBV6-6
size: -
J: TRBJ2-7

CDR3: CASSLAREYEQYF
DNA: TGTGCCAGCAGCTTAGCGAGGGAGTACGAGCAGTACTTC
D: -
V: TRBV7-2
size: -
J: TRBJ2-7

CDR3: CASSLGGGTDTQYF
DNA: TGTGCCAGCAGTTTAGGCGGGGGCACAGATACGCAGTATTTT
D: -
V: TRBV27
size: -
J: TRBJ2-3

CDR3: CASSYSTASYEQYF
DNA: TGTGCCAGCAGTTACTCGACAGCTAGCTACGAGCAGTACTTC
D: -
V: TRBV6-6
size: -
J: TRBJ2-7

CDR3: CASSGRTGWKPSGANVLTF
DNA: TGTGCCAGCAGCGGCCGGACAGGGTGGAAGCCATCTGGGGCCAACGTCCTGACTTTC
D: TRBD1
V: TRBV7-2
size: -
J: TRBJ2-6